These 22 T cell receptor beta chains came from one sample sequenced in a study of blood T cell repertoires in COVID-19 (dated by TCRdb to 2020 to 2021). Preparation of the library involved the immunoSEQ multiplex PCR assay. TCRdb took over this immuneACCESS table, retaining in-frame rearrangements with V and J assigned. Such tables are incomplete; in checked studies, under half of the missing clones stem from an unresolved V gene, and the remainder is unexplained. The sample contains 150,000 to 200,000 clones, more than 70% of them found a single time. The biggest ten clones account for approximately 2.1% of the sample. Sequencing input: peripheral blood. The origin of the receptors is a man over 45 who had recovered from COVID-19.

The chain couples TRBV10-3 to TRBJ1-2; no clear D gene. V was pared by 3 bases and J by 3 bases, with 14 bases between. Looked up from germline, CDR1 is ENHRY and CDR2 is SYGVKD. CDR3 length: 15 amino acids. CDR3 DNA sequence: TGTGCCATCAGTGAATGGGCAGCTCCCGACTATGGCTACACCTTC. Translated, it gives CAISEWAAPDYGYTF.

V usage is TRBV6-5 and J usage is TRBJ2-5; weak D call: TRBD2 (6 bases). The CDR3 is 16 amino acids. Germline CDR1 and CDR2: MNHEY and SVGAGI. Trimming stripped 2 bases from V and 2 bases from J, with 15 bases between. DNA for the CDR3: TGTGCCAGCAGTTACCACAGGAGGAGGGCTCAAGAGACCCAGTACTTC. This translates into CASSYHRRRAQETQYF.

In DNA form, the CDR3 reads TGTGCCACCAGCAAGACAACAGGGGGCCTCTCTGGGGCCAACGTCCTGACTTTC. Translation: CATSKTTGGLSGANVLTF. The chain couples TRBV15 to TRBJ2-6; 9 bases are shared with TRBD1. The V and J ends lost 4 bases and 0 bases, in that order; junction bases with no gene match: 7. CDR1 is LNHNV and CDR2 is YYDKDF in the germline V gene (reference sequence). This CDR3 comprises 18 residues.

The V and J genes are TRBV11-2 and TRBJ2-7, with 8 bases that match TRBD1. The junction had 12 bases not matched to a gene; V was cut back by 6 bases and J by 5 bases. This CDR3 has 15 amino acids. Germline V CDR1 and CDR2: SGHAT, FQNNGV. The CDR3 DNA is TGTGCCAGCAGTTCTTTTCCGGGACAGGAGGACGAGCAGTACTTC. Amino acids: CASSSFPGQEDEQYF.

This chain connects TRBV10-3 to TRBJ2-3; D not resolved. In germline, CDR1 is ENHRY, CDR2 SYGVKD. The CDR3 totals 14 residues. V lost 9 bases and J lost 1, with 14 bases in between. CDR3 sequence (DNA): TGTGCCATGGCGCCGGGTAAGGGCACAGATACGCAGTATTTT. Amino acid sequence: CAMAPGKGTDTQYF.

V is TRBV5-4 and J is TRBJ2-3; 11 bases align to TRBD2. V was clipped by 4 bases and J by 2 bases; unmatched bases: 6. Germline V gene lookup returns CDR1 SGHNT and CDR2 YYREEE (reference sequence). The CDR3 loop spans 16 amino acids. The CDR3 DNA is TGTGCCAGCAGCATTGGGACTAGCGGATACACAGATACGCAGTATTTT. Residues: CASSIGTSGYTDTQYF.

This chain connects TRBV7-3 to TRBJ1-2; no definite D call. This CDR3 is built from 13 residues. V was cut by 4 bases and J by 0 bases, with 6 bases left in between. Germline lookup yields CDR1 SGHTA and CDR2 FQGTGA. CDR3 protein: CASSSQTNYGYTF. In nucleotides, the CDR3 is TGTGCCAGCAGCTCACAGACTAACTATGGCTACACCTTC. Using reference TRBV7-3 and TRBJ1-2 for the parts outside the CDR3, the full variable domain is GAGVSQTPSNKVTEKGKYVELRCDPISGHTALYWYRQSLGQGPEFLIYFQGTGAADDSGLPNDRFFAVRPEGSVSTLKIQRTERGDSAVYLCASSSQTNYGYTFGSGTRLTVV.

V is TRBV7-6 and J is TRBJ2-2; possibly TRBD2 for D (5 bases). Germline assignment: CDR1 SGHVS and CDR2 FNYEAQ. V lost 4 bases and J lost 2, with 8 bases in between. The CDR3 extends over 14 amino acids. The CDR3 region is CASSSRTNTGELFF. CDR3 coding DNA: TGTGCCAGCAGCTCCCGGACTAACACCGGGGAGCTGTTTTTT.

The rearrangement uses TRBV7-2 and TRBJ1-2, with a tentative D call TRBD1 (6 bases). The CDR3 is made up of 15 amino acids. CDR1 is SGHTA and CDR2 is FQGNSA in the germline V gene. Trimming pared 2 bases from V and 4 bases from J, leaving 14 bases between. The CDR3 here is CASSLNSGQSYGYTF. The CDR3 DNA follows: TGTGCCAGCAGCTTAAATTCCGGACAGAGCTATGGCTACACCTTC.

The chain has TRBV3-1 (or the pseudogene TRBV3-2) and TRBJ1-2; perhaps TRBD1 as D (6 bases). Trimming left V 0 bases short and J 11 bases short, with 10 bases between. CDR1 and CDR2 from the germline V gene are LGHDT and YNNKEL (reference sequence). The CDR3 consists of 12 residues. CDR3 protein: CASSQEIQGYTF. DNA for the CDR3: TGTGCCAGCAGCCAAGAGATACAGGGTTACACCTTC.

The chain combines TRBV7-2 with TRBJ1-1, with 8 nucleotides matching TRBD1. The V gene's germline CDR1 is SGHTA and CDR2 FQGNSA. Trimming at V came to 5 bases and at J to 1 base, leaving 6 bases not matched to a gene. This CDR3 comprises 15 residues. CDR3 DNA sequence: TGTGCCAGCAGCGTTCCCGGGACAGGGAACACTGAAGCTTTCTTT. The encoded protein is CASSVPGTGNTEAFF.

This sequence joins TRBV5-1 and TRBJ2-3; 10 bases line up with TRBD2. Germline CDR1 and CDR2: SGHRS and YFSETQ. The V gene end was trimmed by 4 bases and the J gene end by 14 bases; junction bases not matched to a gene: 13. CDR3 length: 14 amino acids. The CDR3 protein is CASSRPTSGDPWYF. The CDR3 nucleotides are TGCGCCAGCAGCCGCCCAACTAGCGGGGACCCGTGGTATTTT.

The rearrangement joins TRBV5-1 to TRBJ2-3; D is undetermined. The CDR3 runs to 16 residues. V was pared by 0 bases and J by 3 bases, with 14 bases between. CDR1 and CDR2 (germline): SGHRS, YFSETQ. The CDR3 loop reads CASSLGTAIRTDTQYF. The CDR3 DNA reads TGCGCCAGCAGCTTGGGCACCGCCATCAGGACAGATACGCAGTATTTT.

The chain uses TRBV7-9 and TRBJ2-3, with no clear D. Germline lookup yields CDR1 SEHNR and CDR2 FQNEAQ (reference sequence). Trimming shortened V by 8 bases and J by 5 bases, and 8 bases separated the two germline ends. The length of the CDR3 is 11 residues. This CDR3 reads CASGERDTQYF. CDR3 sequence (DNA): TGTGCCAGCGGAGAGAGAGATACGCAGTATTTT.

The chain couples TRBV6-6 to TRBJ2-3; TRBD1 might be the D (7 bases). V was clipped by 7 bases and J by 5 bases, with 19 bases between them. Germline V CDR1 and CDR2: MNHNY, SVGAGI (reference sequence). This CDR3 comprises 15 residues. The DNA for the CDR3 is TGTGCCAGCACAAAAGGAGGGGGCTACGGAGATACGCAGTATTTT. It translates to CASTKGGGYGDTQYF.

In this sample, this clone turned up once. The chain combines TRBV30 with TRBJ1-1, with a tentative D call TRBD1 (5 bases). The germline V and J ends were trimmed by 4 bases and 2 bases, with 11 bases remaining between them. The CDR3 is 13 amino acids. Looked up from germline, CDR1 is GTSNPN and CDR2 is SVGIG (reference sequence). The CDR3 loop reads CAWTGGGNTEAFF. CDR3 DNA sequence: TGTGCCTGGACTGGGGGAGGAAACACTGAAGCTTTCTTT.

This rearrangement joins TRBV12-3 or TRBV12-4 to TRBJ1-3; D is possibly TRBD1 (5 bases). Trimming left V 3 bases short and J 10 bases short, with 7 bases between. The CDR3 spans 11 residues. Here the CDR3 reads CASSFGGTIYF. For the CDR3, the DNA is TGTGCCAGCAGTTTCGGGGGGACCATATATTTT.

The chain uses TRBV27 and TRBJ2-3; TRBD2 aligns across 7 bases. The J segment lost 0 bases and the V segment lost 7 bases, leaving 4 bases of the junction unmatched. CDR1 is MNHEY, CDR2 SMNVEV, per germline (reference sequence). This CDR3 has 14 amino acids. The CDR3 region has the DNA TGTGCCAGCAAGGTCGGGGGGAGCACAGATACGCAGTATTTT. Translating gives CASKVGGSTDTQYF.

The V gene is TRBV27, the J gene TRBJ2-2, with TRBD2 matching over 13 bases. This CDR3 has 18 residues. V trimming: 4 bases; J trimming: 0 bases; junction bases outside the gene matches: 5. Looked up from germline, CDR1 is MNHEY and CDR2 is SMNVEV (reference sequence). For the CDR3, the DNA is TGTGCCAGCAGTTACACTAGCGGGGGGGCCTCGAACACCGGGGAGCTGTTTTTT. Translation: CASSYTSGGASNTGELFF.

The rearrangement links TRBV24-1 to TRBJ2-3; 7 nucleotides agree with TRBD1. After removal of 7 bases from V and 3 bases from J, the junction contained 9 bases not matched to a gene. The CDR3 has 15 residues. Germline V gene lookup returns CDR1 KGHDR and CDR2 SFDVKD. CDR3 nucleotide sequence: TGTGCCACCAGCCACAGGGGCCAAGGGACAGATACGCAGTATTTT. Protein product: CATSHRGQGTDTQYF.

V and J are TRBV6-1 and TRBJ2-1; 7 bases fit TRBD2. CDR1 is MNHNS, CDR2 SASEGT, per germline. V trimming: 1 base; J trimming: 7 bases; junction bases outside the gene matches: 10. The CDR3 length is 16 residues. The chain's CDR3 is CASSEGRRWGGNEQFF. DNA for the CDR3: TGTGCCAGCAGTGAAGGGCGGAGGTGGGGGGGTAATGAGCAGTTCTTC.

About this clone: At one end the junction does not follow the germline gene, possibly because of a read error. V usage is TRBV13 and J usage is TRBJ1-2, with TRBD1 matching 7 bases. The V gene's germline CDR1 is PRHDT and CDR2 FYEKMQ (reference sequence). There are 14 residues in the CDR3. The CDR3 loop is CASRRKGQSAGYIF. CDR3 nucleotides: TGTGCCAGCAGAAGAAAGGGACAGTCGGCTGGCTACATCTTC.